The T cell receptor (beta chain) under discussion was sequenced for a study of post-analysis software for immune sequencing data. At the level of the study: Relapsing-remitting, secondary progressive and progressive-relapsing multiple sclerosis courses were included.

The CDR3 totals 13 residues. V was pared by 2 bases and J by 4 bases, with 11 bases between. From germline, CDR1 is DFQATT and CDR2 SNEGSKA (reference sequence). Incorporated into the TCR beta cDNA libraries were unique molecular identifiers, which served to reduce PCR and sequencing biases. TCRdb called the PCR reads again in MiXCR, with one record for every CDR3 protein. The sample has about 820,000 distinct CDR3 sequences, approximately 57% seen once; the top ten hold under 6%. Findings and caveats of the study: Patients used several TRBV segments, including TRBV5-6, TRBV5-1 and TRBV20-1, more often than controls. Same-batch preparations were strongly co-clustered by F measure.

This clonotype was detected a few times. Antigen specificity is unknown. This sequence joins TRBV20-1 and TRBJ2-5; no firm D call. The specimen sequenced was blood. The clonotype originates from a girl aged 5 to 17 with multiple sclerosis. The CDR3 sequence is CSARRVSRETQYF. As DNA, the CDR3 is TGCAGTGCTAGACGCGTCTCCCGAGAGACCCAGTACTTC.